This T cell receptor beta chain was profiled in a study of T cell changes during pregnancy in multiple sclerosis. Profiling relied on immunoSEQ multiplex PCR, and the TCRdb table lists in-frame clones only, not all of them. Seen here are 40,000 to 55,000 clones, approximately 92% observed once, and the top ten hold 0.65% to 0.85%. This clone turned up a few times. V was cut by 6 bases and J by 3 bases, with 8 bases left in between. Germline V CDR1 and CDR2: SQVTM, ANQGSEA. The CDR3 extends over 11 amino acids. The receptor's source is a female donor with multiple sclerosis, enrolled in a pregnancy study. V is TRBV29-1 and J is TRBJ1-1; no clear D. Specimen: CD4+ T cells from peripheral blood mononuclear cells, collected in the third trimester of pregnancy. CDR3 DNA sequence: TGCAGCGTAGAGCTGCACACTGAAGCTTTCTTT. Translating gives CSVELHTEAFF.